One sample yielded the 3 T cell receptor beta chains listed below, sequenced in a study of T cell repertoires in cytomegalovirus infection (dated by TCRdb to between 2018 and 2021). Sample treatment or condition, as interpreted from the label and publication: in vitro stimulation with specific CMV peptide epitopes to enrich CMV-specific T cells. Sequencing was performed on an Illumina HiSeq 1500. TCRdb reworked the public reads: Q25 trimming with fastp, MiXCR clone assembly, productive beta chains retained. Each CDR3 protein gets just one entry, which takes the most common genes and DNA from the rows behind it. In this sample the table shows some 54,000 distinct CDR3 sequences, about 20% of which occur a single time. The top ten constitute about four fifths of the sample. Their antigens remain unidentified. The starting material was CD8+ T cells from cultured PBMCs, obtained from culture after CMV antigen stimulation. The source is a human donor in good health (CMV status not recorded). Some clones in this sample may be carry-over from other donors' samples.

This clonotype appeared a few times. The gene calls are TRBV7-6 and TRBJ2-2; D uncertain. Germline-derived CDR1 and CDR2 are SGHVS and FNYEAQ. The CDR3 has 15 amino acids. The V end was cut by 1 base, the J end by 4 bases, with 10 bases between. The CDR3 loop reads CASSLVYGGTGELFF. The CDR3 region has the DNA TGTGCCAGCAGCTTAGTGTACGGCGGCACCGGGGAGCTGTTTTTT.

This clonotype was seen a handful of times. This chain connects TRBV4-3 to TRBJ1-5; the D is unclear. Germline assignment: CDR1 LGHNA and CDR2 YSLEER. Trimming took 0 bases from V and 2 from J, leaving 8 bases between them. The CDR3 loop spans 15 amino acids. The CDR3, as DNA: TGCGCCAGCAGCCAAGAAATGCTGGGCAATCAGCCCCAGCATTTT. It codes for CASSQEMLGNQPQHF.

In DNA form, the CDR3 reads TGCGCCAGCAGCCCCCACACGGGACAGGGTAACAATGAGCAGTTCTTC. As protein: CASSPHTGQGNNEQFF. This chain joins TRBV4-1 and TRBJ2-1; 9 nucleotides match TRBD1. With 4 bases clipped from V and 5 bases from J, the junction kept 9 bases outside the gene matches. The CDR3 is 16 amino acids. CDR1 is MGHRA and CDR2 is YSYEKL in the germline V gene.